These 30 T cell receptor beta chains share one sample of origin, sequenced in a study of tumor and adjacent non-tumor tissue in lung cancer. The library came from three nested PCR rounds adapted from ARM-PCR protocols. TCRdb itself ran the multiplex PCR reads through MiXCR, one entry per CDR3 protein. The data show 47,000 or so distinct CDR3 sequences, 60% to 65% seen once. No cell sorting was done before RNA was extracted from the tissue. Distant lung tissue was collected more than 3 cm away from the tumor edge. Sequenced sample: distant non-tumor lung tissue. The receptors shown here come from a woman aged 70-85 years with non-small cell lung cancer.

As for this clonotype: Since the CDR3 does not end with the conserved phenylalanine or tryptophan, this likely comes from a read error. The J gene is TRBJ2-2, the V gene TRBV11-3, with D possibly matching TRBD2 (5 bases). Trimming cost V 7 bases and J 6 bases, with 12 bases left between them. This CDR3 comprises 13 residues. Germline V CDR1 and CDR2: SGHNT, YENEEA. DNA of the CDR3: TGTGCCAGCAACACCACTAGGGCCGGGGAGCTGTTTTCT. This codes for CASNTTRAGELFS.

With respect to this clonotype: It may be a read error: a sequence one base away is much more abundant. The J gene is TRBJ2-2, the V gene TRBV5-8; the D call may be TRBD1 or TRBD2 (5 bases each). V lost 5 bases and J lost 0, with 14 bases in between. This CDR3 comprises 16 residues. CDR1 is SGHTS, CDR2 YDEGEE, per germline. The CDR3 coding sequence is TGTGCCAGCAGGGGGACGGTTAGGGCGAACACCGGGGAGCTGTTTTTT. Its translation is CASRGTVRANTGELFF.

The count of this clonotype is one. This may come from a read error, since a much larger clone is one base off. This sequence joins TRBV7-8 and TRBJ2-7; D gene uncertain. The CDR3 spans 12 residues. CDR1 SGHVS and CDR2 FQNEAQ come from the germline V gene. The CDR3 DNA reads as TGTGCCAACAGCTTAGACTTGGACGAGCAGTACTTC. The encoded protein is CANSLDLDEQYF.

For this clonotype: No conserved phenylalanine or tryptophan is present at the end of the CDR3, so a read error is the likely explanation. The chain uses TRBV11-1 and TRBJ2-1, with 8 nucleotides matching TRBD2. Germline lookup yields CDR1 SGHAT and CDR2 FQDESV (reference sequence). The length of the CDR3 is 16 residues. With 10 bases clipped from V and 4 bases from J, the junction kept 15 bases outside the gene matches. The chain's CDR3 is CANNLALAGLYNEQFL. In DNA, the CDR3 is TGTGCCAACAACTTAGCCCTAGCGGGCCTGTACAATGAGCAGTTCTTA.

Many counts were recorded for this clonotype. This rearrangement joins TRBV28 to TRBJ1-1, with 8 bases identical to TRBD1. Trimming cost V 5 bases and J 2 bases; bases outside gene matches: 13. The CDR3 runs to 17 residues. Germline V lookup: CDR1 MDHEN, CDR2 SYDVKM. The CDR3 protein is CASSPLRGPWLNTEAFF. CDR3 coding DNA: TGTGCCAGCAGTCCCCTCAGGGGGCCCTGGTTAAACACTGAAGCTTTCTTT.

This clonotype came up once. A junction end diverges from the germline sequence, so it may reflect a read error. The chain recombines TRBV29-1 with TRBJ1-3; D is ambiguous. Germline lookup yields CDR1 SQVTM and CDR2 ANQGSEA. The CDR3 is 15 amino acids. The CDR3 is CSVGRVGDSGNTIYF. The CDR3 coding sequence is TGTAGCGTTGGTCGAGTCGGGGACTCTGGAAACACCATATATTTT. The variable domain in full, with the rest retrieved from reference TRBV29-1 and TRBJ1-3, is SAVISQKPSRDICQRGTSLTIQCQVDSQVTMMFWYRQQPGQSLTLIATANQGSEATYESGFVIDKFPISRPNLTFSTLTVSNMSPEDSSIYLCSVGRVGDSGNTIYFGEGSWLTVV.

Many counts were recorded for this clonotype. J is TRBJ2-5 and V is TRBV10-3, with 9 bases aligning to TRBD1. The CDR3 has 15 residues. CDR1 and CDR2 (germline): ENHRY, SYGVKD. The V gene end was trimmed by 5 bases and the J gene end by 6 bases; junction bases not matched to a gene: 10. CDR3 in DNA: TGTGCCATCAGTTCTACAGGGGGCGAGGGCAAGACCCAGTACTTC. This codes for CAISSTGGEGKTQYF.

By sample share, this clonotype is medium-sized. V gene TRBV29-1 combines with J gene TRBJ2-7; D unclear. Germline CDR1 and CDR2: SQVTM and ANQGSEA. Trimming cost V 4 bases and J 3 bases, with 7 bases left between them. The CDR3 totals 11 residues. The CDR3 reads CSVVWSYEQYF. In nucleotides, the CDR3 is TGCAGCGTTGTATGGAGCTACGAGCAGTACTTC.

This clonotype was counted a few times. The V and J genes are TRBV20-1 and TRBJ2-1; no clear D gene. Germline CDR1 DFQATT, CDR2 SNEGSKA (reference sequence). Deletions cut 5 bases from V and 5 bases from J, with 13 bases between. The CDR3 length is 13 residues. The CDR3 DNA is TGCAGTGCTCCGTCGAGGTCGGACAATGAGCAGTTCTTC. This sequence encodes CSAPSRSDNEQFF.

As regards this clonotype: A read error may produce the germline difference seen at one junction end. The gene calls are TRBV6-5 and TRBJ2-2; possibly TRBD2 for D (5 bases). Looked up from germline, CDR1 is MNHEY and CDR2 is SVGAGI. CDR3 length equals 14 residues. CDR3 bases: TGTGCCAGCAGTTACAGGCCGGTCACTCGGGAACTGTTTTTT. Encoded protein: CASSYRPVTRELFF.

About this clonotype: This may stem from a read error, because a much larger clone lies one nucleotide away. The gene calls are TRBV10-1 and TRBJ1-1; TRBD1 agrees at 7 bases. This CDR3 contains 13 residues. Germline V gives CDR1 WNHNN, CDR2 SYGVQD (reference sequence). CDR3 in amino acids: CASRTGLNSEAFF. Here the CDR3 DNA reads TGCGCCAGCAGGACAGGGTTGAACTCTGAAGCTTTCTTT.

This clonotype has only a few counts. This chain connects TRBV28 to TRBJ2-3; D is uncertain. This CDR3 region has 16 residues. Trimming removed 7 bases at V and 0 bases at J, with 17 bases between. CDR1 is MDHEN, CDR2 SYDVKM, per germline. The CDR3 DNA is TGTGCCAGCAATTTGGGGATTGGGGTCAGCACAGATACGCAGTATTTT. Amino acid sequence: CASNLGIGVSTDTQYF.

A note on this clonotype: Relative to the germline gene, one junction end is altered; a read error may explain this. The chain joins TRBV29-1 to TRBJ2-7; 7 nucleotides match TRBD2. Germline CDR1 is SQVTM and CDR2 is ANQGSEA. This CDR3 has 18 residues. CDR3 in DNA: TGTGGCGTTGAAAACCCCCCGCTGGGGGGGGGAAGACCCTACGAGCAGTACTTC. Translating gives CGVENPPLGGGRPYEQYF.

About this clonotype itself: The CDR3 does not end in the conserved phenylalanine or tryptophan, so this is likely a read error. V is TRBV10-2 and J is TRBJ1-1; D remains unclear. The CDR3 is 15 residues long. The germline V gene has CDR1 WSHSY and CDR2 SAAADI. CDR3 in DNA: TGCGTCAGCAGTGAGTGGAGCACTCTGATCACTGAAGCTTTCTCT. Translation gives CVSSEWSTLITEAFS.

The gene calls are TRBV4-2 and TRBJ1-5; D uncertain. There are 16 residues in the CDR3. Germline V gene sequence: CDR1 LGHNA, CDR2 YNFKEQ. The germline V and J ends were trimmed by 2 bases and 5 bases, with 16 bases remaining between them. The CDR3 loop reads CASSQNLQGGDQPQHF. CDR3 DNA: TGTGCCAGCAGCCAAAATCTGCAAGGCGGGGATCAGCCCCAGCATTTT.

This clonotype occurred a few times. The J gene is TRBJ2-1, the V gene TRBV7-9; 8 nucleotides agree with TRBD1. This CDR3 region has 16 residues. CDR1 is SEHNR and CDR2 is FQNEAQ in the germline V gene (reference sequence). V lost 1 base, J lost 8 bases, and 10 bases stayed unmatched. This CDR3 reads CASSLGPQGGFDEQFF. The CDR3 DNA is TGTGCCAGCAGCTTAGGGCCACAGGGGGGATTCGATGAGCAGTTCTTC.

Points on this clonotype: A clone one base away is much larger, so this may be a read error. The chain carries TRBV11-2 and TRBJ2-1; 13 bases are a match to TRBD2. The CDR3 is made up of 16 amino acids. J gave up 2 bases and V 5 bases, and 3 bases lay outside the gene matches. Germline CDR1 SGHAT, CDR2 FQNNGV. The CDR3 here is CASSRTSGSTYNEQFF. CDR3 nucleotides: TGTGCCAGCAGCCGGACTAGCGGGAGCACCTACAATGAGCAGTTCTTC.

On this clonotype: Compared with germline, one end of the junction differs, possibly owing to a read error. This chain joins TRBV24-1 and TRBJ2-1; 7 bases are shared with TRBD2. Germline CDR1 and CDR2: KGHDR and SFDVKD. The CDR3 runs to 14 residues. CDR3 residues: CVTSLDGRANEQFF. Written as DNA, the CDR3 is TGTGTCACCAGCCTAGATGGGAGGGCGAATGAGCAGTTCTTC.

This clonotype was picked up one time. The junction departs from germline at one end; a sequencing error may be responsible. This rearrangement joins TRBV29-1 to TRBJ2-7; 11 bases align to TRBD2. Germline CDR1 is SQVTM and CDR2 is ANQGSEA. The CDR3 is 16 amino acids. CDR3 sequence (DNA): TGCATCGCCGACGACTCCGGGACTAGCGGCTCATACGAGCAGTATTTC. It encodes CIADDSGTSGSYEQYF.

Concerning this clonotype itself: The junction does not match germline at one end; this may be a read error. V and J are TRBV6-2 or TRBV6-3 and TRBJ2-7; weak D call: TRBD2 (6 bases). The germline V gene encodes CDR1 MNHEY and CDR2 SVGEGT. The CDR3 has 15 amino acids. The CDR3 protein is CASSYPGLTIYDQYF. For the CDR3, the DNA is TGTGCCAGCAGTTACCCCGGACTAACTATCTACGACCAGTACTTC.

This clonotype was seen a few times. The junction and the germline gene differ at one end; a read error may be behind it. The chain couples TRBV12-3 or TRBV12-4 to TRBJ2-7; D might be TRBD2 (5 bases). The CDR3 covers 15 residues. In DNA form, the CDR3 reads TGTGTCAGCAGTCCCGAGGGCAGCCCATCTTACGAGCAGTACTTC. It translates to CVSSPEGSPSYEQYF.

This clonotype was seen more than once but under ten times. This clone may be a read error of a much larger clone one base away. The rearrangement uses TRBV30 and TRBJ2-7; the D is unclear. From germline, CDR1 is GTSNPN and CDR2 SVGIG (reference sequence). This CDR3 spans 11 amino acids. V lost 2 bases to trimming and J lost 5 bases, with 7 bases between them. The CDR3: CAWSRSNEQYF. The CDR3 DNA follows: TGTGCCTGGAGTAGAAGTAACGAGCAGTACTTC.

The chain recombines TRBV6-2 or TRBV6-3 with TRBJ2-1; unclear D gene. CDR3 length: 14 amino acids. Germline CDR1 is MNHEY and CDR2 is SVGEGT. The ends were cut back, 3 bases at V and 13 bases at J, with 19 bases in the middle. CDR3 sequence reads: CASSYYGGNTEQFF. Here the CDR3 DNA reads TGTGCCAGCAGTTATTATGGCGGCAACACTGAACAGTTCTTC.

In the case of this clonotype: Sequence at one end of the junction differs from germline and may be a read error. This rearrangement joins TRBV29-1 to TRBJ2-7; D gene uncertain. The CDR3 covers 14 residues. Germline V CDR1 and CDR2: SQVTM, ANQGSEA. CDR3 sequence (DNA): TGCAGCGCGATGGCTTGGCAGTCTTCATACGATCAGTACTTC. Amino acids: CSAMAWQSSYDQYF.

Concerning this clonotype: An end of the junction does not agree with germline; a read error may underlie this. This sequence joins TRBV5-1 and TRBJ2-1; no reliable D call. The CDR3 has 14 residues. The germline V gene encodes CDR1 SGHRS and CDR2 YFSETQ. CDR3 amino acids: CACSSHHNYNEQFF. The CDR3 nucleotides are TGCGCCTGCAGCTCCCACCACAACTACAATGAGCAGTTCTTC. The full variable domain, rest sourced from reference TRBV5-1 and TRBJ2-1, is KAGVTQTPRYLIKTRGQQVTLSCSPISGHRSVSWYQQTPGQGLQFLFEYFSETQRNKGNFPGRFSGRQFSNSRSEMNVSTLELGDSALYLCACSSHHNYNEQFFGPGTRLTVL.

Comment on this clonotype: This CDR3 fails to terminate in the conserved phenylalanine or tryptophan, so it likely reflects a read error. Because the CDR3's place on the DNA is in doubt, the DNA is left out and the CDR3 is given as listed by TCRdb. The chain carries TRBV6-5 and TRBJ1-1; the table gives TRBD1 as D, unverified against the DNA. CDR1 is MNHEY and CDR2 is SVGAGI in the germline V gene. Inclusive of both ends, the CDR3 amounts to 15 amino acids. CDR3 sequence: CASSYSRGRAAEAIL.

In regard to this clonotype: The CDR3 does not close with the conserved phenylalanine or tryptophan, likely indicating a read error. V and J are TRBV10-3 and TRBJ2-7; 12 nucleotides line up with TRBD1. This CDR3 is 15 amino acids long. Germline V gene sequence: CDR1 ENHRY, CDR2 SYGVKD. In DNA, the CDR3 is TGTGTCATCAGTGAGGGGACAGGGGGCCTTTACGAGCAGTACCTC. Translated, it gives CVISEGTGGLYEQYL.

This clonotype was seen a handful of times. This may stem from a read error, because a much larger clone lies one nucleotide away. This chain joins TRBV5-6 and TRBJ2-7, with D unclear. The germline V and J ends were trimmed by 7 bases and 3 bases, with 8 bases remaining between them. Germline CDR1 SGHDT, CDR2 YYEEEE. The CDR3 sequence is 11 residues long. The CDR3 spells CASCHFYEQYF. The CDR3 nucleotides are TGTGCCAGCTGCCACTTCTACGAGCAGTACTTC.

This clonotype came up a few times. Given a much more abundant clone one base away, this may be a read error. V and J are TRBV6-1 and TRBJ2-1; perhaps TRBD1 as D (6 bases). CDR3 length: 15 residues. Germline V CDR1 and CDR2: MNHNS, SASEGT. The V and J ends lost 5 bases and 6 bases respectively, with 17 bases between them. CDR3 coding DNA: TGTGCCAGCAGTCCCCGGACAGAGGACCGCAATGAGCAGTTCTTC. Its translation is CASSPRTEDRNEQFF.

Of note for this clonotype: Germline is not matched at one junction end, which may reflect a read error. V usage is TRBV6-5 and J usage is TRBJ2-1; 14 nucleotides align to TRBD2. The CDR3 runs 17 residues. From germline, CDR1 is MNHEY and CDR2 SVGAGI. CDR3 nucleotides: TGTGCCAGCAATTACATACCGACTAGCGGGAGGGACAATGAGCAGTTCTTC. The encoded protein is CASNYIPTSGRDNEQFF.